This T cell receptor beta chain was sequenced during a study of OX40 agonist ivuxolimab in advanced cancers. Looking at the study overall: Therapy given before enrollment (anti-PD-1, anti-PD-L1 or anti-CTLA-4) was allowed, and around 40% had some.

General study results and limits: Researchers report that CD8+ T cells had, on average, more expanded clones than CD4+.

The protocol was immunoSEQ multiplex PCR, while the TCRdb copy is restricted to in-frame clones and leaves out a portion. The table has roughly 86,000 clones, roughly 92% seen once. Baseline was the first blood sampling point, followed by cycle 4 day 1 and cycle 7 day 1. For this clone: The antigen is undetermined.

This CDR3 comprises 16 residues. The rearrangement uses TRBV21-1 and TRBJ2-3; no check of the table's D call, TRBD2, against the DNA was made. TRBV21-1 is noted as a pseudogene. This receptor was taken from an adult with an advanced solid tumor such as melanoma, head and neck, liver or kidney cancer. Sample: CD4+ or CD8+ T cells sorted from blood, taken in a trial of the OX40 agonist ivuxolimab. CDR3 region: CASRLSGIAGTDTQYF. The CDR3 nucleotides are TGTGCCAGCAGGTTATCGGGGATAGCGGGGACAGATACGCAGTATTTT.